The clone carrying this TCR beta chain occurred a few times. What it binds is unknown. This entry is derived from a study of T-cell memory formation after mild COVID-19. Each CDR3 protein gets one entry after TCRdb re-called the 5' RACE reads with MiXCR. The table has 70,000 to 100,000 distinct CDR3 sequences, around an eighth seen once. Whole-study results and caveats: Contracting clones from day 15 to 85 had balanced CD4/CD8; later expanders favoured CD4+. The study detected some responding clones in pre-infection memory, suggesting cross-reactive memory joined. Confirmation of SARS-CoV-2 specificity was lacking for second-wave clones peaking day 37.

The CDR3 is made up of 15 amino acids. The germline CDR1 and CDR2 sequences are MNHEY and SVGAGI. Trimming shortened V by 5 bases and J by 5 bases, and 18 bases separated the two germline ends. Sequencing was carried out using PBMCs or a T cell subset sorted from them (not recorded which). The V call is TRBV6-5, the J call TRBJ2-5; D might be TRBD1 or TRBD2, each matching 5 bases. This TCR was recovered from an adult woman who had mild COVID-19 (a few samples of this study predate the infection). Cell type and time point are not known. The CDR3: CASSTGTLLKETQYF. CDR3 bases: TGTGCCAGCAGTACTGGGACGTTGCTTAAGGAGACCCAGTACTTC.